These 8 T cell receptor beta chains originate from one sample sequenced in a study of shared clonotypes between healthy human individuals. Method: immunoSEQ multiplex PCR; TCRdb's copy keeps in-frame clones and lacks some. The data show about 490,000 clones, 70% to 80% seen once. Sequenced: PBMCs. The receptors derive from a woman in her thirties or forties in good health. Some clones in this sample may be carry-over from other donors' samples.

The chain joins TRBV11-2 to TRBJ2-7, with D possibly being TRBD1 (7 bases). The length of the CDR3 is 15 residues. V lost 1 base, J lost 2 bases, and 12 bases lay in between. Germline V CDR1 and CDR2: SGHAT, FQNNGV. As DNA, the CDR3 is TGTGCCAGCAGCTTAGTGACAGGGAGGACCTACGAGCAGTACTTC. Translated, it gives CASSLVTGRTYEQYF.

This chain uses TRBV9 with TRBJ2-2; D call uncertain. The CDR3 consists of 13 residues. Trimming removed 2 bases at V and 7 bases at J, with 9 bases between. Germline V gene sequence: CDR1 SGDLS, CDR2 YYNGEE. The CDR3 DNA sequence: TGTGCCAGCAGCGTTCGGGCGGACGGGGAGCTGTTTTTT. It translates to CASSVRADGELFF.

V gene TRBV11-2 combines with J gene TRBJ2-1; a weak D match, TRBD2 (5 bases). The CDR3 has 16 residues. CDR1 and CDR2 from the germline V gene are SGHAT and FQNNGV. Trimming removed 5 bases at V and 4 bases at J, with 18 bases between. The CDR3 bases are TGTGCCAGCAGCCCGGCGCTAGCTGGTATATACAATGAGCAGTTCTTC. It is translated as CASSPALAGIYNEQFF.

The CDR3 protein is CASSYGDRASEQYF. In nucleotides, the CDR3 is TGTGCCAGCAGCTACGGGGACAGGGCAAGCGAGCAGTACTTC. This chain uses TRBV7-9 with TRBJ2-7; TRBD1 aligns across 9 bases. Germline V lookup: CDR1 SEHNR, CDR2 FQNEAQ (reference sequence). The CDR3 extends over 14 amino acids. V lost 4 bases, J lost 6 bases, and 7 bases stayed unmatched.

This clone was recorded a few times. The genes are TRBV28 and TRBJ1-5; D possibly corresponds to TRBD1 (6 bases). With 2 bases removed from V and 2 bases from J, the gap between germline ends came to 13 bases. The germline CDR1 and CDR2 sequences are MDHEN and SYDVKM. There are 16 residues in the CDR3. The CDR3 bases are TGTGCCAGCAGTTTAGTGCAGTCAGGGGGCAATCAGCCCCAGCATTTT. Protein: CASSLVQSGGNQPQHF.

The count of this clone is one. The CDR3 here is CASSQVRGNEQFF. The CDR3 region has the DNA TGCGCCAGCAGCCAAGTTAGGGGTAATGAGCAGTTCTTC. This chain uses TRBV4-1 with TRBJ2-1, with D perhaps TRBD1 (5 bases). The germline CDR1 and CDR2 sequences are MGHRA and YSYEKL. The CDR3 totals 13 residues. V lost 1 base and J 7 bases, leaving 8 bases between the germline ends.

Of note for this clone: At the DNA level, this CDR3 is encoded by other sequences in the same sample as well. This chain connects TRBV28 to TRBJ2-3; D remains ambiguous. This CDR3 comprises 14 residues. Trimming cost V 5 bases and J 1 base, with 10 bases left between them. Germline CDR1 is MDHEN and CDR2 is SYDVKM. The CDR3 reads CASSRGRGTDTQYF. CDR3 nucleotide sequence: TGTGCCAGCAGTCGAGGCAGAGGCACAGATACGCAGTATTTT. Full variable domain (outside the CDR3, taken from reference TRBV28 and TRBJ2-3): DVKVTQSSRYLVKRTGEKVFLECVQDMDHENMFWYRQDPGLGLRLIYFSYDVKMKEKGDIPEGYSVSREKKERFSLILESASTNQTSMYLCASSRGRGTDTQYFGPGTRLTVL.

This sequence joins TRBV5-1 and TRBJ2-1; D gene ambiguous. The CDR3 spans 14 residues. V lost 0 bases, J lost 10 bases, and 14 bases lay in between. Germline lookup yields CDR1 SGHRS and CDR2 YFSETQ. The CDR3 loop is CASSLDLADQEQFF. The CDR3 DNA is TGCGCCAGCAGCTTGGATCTCGCGGACCAGGAGCAGTTCTTC.